This TCR beta chain was sequenced in a study of blood T cell repertoires in COVID-19 (dated by TCRdb to about 2020). For the wider study: The collaborator samples originated in the United States, Italy and Spain and spanned the acute and convalescent phases of COVID-19. The samples were drawn from two sources: the first 160 participants of the ongoing ImmuneRACE study, and 950 to 1,500 subjects contributed by 6 global collaborators. Subjects who had been exposed to COVID-19, were actively infected with it, or had recovered from it provided the deeply sampled blood TCRbeta repertoires that made up the dataset. The repertoires were released in a freely available public database meant as a resource for research on the immune response to SARS-CoV-2. The material from the prospective study consisted of cDNA or gDNA derived from T cells, B-cell-depleted T cells, or PBMCs. A de-identified subject ID, COVID-19 status, age in years and sex were almost always included in the sample metadata. Where available, HLA class I and class II types were taken from metadata supplied by the sample provider and were not determined by assay-based typing. Broad study findings and their caveats: The quantity of clinical and demographic metadata differed by source and by participant and was supplied without curation.

This clone was detected once. Its antigen is currently not known. No per-base quality is available; no much larger clone lies one base away. Other DNA sequences in this specimen translate into the identical CDR3. TCRbeta CDR3 regions were amplified from genomic DNA using the immunoSEQ Assay, a bias-controlled multiplex PCR. The authors' pipeline ran thus. The number of nucleated cells in each sample was estimated from the amplification of reference gene primers within the assay. To quantify the absolute abundance of each unique TCRbeta CDR3 rearrangement, sequence reads were collapsed and filtered. For each sample, productive Simpson clonality was calculated by taking the square root of Simpson's diversity index across productive rearrangements. In its TCRdb copy, this immuneACCESS table keeps in-frame sequences only and misses some clones. Where compared with another copy, unresolved V genes explain less than half of these, and the others have no known cause. Clone size and the V and J calls come from that table; the DNA yielded D and trimming. For this sample there are 120,000 or so clones; about 88% appear just once. Approximately 1% of the sample rests with the top ten.

Collaborating institutions collected whole blood in K2EDTA tubes following their own protocols. For TCRbeta analysis, collaborators shipped samples in one of three forms: frozen whole blood, isolated PBMCs, or DNA extracted from either of those sample types. Compared with germline, V lacks 8 bases and J lacks 4 bases; bases without a gene match: 3. For CDR1 and CDR2, the germline V gene (reference sequence) lists LGHDT and YNNKEL. The CDR3 starts with the cysteine, ends with the phenylalanine, and has 13 residues. The entry retains the CDR3 DNA only, 39 bases that are in frame from base 1. This sequence was found in a woman older than 75 with acute or convalescent COVID-19. The sequencing input was peripheral blood. This chain is built from TRBV3-1 (or the pseudogene TRBV3-2) and TRBJ2-5; TRBD2 lines up with 11 middle nucleotides. The nucleotide sequence is TGTGCCAGCGGCGGACTAGCGGGAGAGACCCAGTACTTC. It is translated as CASGGLAGETQYF.